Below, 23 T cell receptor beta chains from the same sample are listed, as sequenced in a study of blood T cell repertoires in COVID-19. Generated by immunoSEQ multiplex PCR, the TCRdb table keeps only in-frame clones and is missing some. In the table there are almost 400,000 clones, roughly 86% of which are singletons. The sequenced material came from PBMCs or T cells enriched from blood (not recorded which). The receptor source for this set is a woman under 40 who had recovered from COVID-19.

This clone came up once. The CDR3 nucleotides are TGTGCCAGCAGTGAAGAAATACCGACTCCGGGGGTCGGCTATGGCTACACCTTC. Translation gives CASSEEIPTPGVGYGYTF. The chain carries TRBV2 and TRBJ1-2, with D possibly TRBD1 on 5 matching bases. Germline assignment: CDR1 SNHLY and CDR2 FYNNEI. The length of the CDR3 is 18 residues. Trimming stripped 1 base from V and 4 bases from J, with 22 bases between.

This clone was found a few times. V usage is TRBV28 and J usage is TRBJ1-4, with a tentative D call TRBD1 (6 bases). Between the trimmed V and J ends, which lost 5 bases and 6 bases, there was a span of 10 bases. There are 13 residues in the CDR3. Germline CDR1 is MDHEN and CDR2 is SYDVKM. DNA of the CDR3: TGTGCCAGCAGTGGACAGAACGATGAAAAACTGTTTTTT. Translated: CASSGQNDEKLFF.

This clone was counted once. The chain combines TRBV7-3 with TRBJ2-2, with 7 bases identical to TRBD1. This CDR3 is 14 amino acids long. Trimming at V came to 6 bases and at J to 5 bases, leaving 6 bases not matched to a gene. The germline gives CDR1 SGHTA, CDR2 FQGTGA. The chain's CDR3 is CASSYNRGTGELFF. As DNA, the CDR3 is TGTGCCAGCAGTTATAACAGGGGAACCGGGGAGCTGTTTTTT.

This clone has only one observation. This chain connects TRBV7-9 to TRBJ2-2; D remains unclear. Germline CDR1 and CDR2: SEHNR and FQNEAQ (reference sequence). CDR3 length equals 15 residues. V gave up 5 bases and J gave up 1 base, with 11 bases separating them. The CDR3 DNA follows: TGTGCCAGCAGCGCGTCGTCCCAGAACACCGGGGAGCTGTTTTTT. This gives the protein CASSASSQNTGELFF. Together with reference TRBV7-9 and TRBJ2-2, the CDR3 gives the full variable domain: DTGVSQNPRHKITKRGQNVTFRCDPISEHNRLYWYRQTLGQGPEFLTYFQNEAQLEKSRLLSDRFSAERPKGSFSTLEIQRTEQGDSAMYLCASSASSQNTGELFFGEGSRLTVL.

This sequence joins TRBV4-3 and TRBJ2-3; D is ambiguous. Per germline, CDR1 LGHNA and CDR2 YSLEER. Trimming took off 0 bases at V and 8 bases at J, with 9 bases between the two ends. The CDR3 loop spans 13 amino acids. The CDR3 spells CASSQDLRGTQYF. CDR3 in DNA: TGCGCCAGCAGCCAAGATTTGAGAGGTACGCAGTATTTT.

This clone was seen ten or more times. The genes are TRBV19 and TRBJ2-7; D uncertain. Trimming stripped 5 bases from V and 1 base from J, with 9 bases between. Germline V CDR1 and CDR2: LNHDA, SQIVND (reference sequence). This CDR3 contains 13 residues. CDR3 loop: CASSLTASYEQYF. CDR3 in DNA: TGTGCCAGTAGTTTGACTGCTTCCTACGAGCAGTACTTC. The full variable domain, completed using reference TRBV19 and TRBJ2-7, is DGGITQSPKYLFRKEGQNVTLSCEQNLNHDAMYWYRQDPGQGLRLIYYSQIVNDFQKGDIAEGYSVSREKKESFPLTVTSAQKNPTAFYLCASSLTASYEQYFGPGTRLTVT.

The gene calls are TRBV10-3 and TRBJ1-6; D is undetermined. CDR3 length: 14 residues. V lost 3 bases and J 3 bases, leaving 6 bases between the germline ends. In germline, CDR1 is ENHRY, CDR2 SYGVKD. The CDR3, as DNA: TGTGCCATCAGTGAAGTCGGCTATAATTCACCCCTCCACTTT. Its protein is CAISEVGYNSPLHF.

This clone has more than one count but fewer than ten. CDR3 sequence (DNA): TGTGCCAGCAGCTCGACAGGGATAGCCTACGAGCAGTACTTC. Protein sequence: CASSSTGIAYEQYF. This rearrangement joins TRBV7-9 to TRBJ2-7; 7 nucleotides match TRBD1. CDR3 length equals 14 residues. After removal of 4 bases from V and 2 bases from J, the junction contained 5 bases not matched to a gene. The germline gives CDR1 SEHNR, CDR2 FQNEAQ (reference sequence).

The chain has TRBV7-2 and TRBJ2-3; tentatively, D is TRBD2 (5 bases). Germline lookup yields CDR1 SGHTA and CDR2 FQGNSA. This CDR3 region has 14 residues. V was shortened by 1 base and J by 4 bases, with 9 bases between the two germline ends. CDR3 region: CASSLGLRADTQYF. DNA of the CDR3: TGTGCCAGCAGCTTAGGGCTGAGGGCAGATACGCAGTATTTT. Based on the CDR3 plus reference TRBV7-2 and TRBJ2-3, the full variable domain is GAGVSQSPSNKVTEKGKDVELRCDPISGHTALYWYRQSLGQGLEFLIYFQGNSAPDKSGLPSDRFSAERTGGSVSTLTIQRTQQEDSAVYLCASSLGLRADTQYFGPGTRLTVL.

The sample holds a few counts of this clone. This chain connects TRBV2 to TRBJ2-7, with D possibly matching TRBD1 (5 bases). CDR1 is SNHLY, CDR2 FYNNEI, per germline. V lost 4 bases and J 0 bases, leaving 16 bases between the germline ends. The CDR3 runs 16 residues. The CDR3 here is CASSAGFEDSSYEQYF. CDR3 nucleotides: TGTGCCAGCAGTGCAGGGTTTGAGGATAGCTCCTACGAGCAGTACTTC. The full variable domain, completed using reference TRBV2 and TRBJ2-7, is EPEVTQTPSHQVTQMGQEVILRCVPISNHLYFYWYRQILGQKVEFLVSFYNNEISEKSEIFDDQFSVERPDGSNFTLKIRSTKLEDSAMYFCASSAGFEDSSYEQYFGPGTRLTVT.

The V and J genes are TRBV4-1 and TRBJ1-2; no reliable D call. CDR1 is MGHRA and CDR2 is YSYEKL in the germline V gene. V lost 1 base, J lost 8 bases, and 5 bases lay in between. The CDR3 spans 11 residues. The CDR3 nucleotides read TGCGCCAGCAGCCAAGCTCGGGGCTACACCTTC. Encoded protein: CASSQARGYTF.

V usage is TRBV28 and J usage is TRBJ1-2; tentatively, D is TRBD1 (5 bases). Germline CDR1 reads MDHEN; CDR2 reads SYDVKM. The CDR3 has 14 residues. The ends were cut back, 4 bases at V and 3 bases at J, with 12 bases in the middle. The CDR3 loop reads CASSSRQTYYGYTF. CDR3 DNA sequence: TGTGCCAGCAGTTCAAGACAGACGTACTATGGCTACACCTTC.

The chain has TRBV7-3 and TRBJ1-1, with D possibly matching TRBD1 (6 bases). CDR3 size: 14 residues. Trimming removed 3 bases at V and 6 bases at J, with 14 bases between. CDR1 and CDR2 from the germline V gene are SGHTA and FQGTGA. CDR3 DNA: TGTGCCAGCAGCTTGCGGGGGCGGATCGCTGAAGCTTTCTTT. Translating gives CASSLRGRIAEAFF.

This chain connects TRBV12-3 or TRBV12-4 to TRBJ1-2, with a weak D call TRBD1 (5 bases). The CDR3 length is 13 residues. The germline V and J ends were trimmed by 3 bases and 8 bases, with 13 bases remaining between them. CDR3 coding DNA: TGTGCCAGCAGTTTGGGGGGGACGGGAGGCTACACCTTC. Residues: CASSLGGTGGYTF.

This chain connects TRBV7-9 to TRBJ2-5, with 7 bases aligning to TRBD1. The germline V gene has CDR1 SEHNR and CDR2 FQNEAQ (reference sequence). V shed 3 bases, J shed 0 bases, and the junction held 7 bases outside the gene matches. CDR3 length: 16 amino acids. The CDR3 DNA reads TGTGCCAGCAGCTTTGGGGACAGCGACTACCAAGAGACCCAGTACTTC. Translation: CASSFGDSDYQETQYF.

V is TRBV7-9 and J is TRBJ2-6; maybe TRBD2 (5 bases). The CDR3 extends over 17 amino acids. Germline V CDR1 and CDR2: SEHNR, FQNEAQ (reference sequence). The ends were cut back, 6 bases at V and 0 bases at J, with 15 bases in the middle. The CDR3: CASSWRGRTSGANVLTF. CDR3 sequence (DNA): TGTGCCAGCAGTTGGAGAGGGCGGACCTCTGGGGCCAACGTCCTGACTTTC.

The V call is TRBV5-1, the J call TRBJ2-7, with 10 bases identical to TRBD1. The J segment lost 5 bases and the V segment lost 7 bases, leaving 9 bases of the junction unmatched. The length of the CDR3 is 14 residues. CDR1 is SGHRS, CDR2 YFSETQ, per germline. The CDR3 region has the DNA TGCGCCAGCTCCCCCCGACAGGGGGCGGACGAGCAGTACTTC. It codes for CASSPRQGADEQYF.

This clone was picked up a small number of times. CDR3 bases: TGTGCCAGCAGCGAGGTGCAGGGCGATGGCTACACCTTC. It encodes CASSEVQGDGYTF. The chain uses TRBV6-5 and TRBJ1-2; D might be TRBD1 (5 bases). V shed 6 bases and J shed 6 bases, with 14 bases lying between them. Germline V CDR1 and CDR2: MNHEY, SVGAGI. The CDR3 runs to 13 residues.

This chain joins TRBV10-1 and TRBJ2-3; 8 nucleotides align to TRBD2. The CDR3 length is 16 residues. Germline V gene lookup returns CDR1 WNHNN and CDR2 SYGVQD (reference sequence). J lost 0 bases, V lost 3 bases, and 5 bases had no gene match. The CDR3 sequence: CASSEPASGSTDTQYF. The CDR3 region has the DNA TGCGCCAGCAGTGAACCTGCTAGCGGGAGCACAGATACGCAGTATTTT.

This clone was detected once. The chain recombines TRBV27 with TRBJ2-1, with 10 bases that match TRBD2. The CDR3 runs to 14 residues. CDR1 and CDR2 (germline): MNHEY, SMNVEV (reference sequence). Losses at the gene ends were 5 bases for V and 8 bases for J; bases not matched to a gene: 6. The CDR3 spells CASSSSGGSHEQFF. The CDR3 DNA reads TGTGCCAGCAGTAGTAGCGGGGGGTCTCATGAGCAGTTCTTC.

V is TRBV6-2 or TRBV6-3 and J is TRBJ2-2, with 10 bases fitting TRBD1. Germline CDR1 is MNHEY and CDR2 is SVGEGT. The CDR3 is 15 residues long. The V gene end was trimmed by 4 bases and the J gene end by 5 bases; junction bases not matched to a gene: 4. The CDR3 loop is CASSLDRGLTGELFF. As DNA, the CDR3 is TGTGCCAGCAGTTTAGACAGGGGGCTTACCGGGGAGCTGTTTTTT.

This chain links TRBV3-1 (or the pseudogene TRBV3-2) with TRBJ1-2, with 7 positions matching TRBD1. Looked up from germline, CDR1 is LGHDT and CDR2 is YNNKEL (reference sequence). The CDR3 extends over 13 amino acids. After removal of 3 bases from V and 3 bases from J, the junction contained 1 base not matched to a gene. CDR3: CASSHGTDYGYTF. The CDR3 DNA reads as TGTGCCAGCAGCCACGGGACAGACTATGGCTACACCTTC.

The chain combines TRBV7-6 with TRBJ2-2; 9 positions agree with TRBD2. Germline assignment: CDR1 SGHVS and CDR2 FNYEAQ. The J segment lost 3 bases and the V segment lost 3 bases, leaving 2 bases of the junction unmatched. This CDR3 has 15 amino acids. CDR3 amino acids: CASSLRGGDTGELFF. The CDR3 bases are TGTGCCAGCAGCTTGCGGGGGGGCGACACCGGGGAGCTGTTTTTT.